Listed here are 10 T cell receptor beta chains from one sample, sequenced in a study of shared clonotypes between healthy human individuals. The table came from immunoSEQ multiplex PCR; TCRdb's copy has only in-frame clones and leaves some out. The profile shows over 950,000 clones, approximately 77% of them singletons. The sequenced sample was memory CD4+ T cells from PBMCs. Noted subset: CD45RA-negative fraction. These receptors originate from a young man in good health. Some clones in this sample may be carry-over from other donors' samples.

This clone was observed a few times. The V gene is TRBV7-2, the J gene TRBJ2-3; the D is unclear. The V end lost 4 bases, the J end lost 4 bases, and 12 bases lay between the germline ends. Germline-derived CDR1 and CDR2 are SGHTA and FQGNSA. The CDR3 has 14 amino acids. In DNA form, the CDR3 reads TGTGCCAGCAGCTACCTAGGTGTCGCAGATACGCAGTATTTT. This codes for CASSYLGVADTQYF. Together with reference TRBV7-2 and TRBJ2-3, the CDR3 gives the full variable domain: GAGVSQSPSNKVTEKGKDVELRCDPISGHTALYWYRQSLGQGLEFLIYFQGNSAPDKSGLPSDRFSAERTGGSVSTLTIQRTQQEDSAVYLCASSYLGVADTQYFGPGTRLTVL.

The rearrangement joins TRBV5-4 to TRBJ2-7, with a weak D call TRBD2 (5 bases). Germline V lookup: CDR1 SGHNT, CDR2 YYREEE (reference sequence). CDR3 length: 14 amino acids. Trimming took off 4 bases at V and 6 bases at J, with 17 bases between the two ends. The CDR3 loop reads CASSQVAAGGEQYF. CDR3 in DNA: TGTGCCAGCAGCCAGGTGGCGGCTGGAGGCGAGCAGTACTTC.

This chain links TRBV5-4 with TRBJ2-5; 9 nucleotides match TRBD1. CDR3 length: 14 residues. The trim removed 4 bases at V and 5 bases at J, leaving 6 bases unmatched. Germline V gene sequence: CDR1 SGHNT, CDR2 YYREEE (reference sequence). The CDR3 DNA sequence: TGTGCCAGCAGCGAGACAGGGGGAGAGGAGACCCAGTACTTC. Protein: CASSETGGEETQYF.

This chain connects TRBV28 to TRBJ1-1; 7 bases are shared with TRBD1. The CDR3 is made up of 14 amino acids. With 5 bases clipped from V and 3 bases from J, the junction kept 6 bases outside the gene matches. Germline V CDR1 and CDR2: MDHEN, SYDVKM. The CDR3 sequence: CASSPGQLYTEAFF. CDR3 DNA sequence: TGTGCCAGCAGTCCGGGACAGCTCTACACTGAAGCTTTCTTT.

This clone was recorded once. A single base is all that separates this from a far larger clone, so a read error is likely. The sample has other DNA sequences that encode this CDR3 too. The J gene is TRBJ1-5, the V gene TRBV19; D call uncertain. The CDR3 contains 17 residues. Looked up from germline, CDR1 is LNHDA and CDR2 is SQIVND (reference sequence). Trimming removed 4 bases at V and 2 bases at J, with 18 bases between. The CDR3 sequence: CASSKGWTGWGNQPQHF. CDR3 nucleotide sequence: TGTGCCAGTAGTAAAGGGTGGACGGGATGGGGCAATCAGCCCCAGCATTTT.

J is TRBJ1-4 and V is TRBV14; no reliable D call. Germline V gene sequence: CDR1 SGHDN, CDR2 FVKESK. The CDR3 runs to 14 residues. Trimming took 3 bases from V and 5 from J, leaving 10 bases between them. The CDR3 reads CASSHSRQNEKLFF. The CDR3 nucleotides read TGTGCCAGCAGCCACTCCAGGCAGAATGAAAAACTGTTTTTT.

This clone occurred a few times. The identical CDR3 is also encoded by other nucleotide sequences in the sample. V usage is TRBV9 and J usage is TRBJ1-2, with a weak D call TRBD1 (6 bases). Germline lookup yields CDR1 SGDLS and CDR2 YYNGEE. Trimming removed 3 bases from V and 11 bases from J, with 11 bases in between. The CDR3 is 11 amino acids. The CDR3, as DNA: TGTGCCAGCAGCGCCCTAGGGGGGTACACCTTC. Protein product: CASSALGGYTF. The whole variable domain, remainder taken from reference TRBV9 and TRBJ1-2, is DSGVTQTPKHLITATGQRVTLRCSPRSGDLSVYWYQQSLDQGLQFLIQYYNGEERAKGNILERFSAQQFPDLHSELNLSSLELGDSALYFCASSALGGYTFGSGTRLTVV.

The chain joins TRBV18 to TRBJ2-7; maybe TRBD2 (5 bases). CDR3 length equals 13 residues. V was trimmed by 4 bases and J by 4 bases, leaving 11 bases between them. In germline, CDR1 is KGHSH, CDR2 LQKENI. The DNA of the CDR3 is TGTGCCAGCTCACTATCGCGGGCTTACGAGCAGTACTTC. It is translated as CASSLSRAYEQYF.

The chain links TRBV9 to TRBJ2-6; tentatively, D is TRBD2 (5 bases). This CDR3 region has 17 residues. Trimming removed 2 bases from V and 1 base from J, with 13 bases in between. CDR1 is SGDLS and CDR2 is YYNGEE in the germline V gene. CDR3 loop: CASSVGELRSGANVLTF. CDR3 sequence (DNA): TGTGCCAGCAGCGTCGGGGAGCTGCGGTCTGGGGCCAACGTCCTGACTTTC. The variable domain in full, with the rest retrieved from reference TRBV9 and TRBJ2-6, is DSGVTQTPKHLITATGQRVTLRCSPRSGDLSVYWYQQSLDQGLQFLIQYYNGEERAKGNILERFSAQQFPDLHSELNLSSLELGDSALYFCASSVGELRSGANVLTFGAGSRLTVL.

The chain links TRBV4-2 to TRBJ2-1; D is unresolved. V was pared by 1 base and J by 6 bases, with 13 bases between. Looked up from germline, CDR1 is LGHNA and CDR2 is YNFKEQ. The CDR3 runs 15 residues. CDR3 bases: TGTGCCAGCAGCCAAGGCAGGCGAGTCCCCAATGAGCAGTTCTTC. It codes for CASSQGRRVPNEQFF.